One and the same sample provided the 14 T cell receptor beta chains below, sequenced in a study of OX40 agonist ivuxolimab in advanced cancers. TCRdb's copy holds only in-frame clones and misses some; the assay was immunoSEQ multiplex PCR. The data contain fewer than 100,000 clones, 86% of them singletons. This sample comprised CD4+ or CD8+ T cells sorted from blood, obtained in a trial of the OX40 agonist ivuxolimab. These receptors came from an adult with an advanced solid tumor such as melanoma, head and neck, liver or kidney cancer.

This chain links TRBV6-1 with TRBJ1-1; D is ambiguous. Looked up from germline, CDR1 is MNHNS and CDR2 is SASEGT. The V and J ends lost 6 bases and 6 bases respectively, with 14 bases between them. The CDR3 covers 13 residues. CDR3: CASRTGGNSEAFF. The DNA for the CDR3 is TGTGCCAGCAGAACCGGAGGGAATTCTGAAGCTTTCTTT.

The chain links TRBV4-2 to TRBJ2-7; D possibly uses TRBD1 or TRBD2 (5 bases each). This CDR3 has 14 amino acids. V was trimmed by 6 bases and J by 4 bases, leaving 16 bases between them. CDR1 and CDR2 from the germline V gene are LGHNA and YNFKEQ. This CDR3 reads CASSRGADLYEQYF. The DNA for the CDR3 is TGTGCCAGCAGTCGAGGGGCCGACTTATACGAGCAGTACTTC.

The chain joins TRBV6-5 to TRBJ2-1; 12 bases map to TRBD2. Germline assignment: CDR1 MNHEY and CDR2 SVGAGI. V shed 9 bases, J shed 6 bases, and the junction held 3 bases outside the gene matches. The CDR3 has 13 residues. CDR3 in amino acids: CASGLAGTNEQFF. The CDR3 nucleotides are TGTGCCAGTGGACTAGCGGGAACCAATGAGCAGTTCTTC.

The CDR3 coding sequence is TGTGCCAGCAGCCGAATGACAAGAGAGACCCAGTACTTC. Translated, it gives CASSRMTRETQYF. The genes are TRBV7-2 and TRBJ2-5; D is uncertain. Trimming pared 5 bases from V and 4 bases from J, leaving 11 bases between. This CDR3 has 13 amino acids. Germline V gene data show CDR1 as SGHTA and CDR2 as FQGNSA.

This sequence joins TRBV7-3 and TRBJ2-1; D remains ambiguous. The CDR3 covers 14 residues. V was clipped by 2 bases and J by 5 bases, with 10 bases between them. Germline loops: CDR1 SGHTA, CDR2 FQGTGA. CDR3 coding DNA: TGTGCCAGCAGCTTATCGGGCCCAAACAATGAGCAGTTCTTC. Amino acids: CASSLSGPNNEQFF.

The chain combines TRBV5-1 with TRBJ2-3; no firm D call. Trimming took 1 base from V and 4 from J, leaving 4 bases between them. The CDR3 covers 12 residues. In germline, CDR1 is SGHRS, CDR2 YFSETQ. CDR3 bases: TGCGCCAGCAGCTTGACGTCAGATACGCAGTATTTT. It specifies CASSLTSDTQYF.

This clone was detected only once. V is TRBV27 and J is TRBJ1-5; no definite D call. V shed 7 bases and J shed 6 bases, with 13 bases lying between them. This CDR3 contains 13 residues. The germline gives CDR1 MNHEY, CDR2 SMNVEV (reference sequence). This CDR3 is CASTTRFGQPQHF. CDR3 DNA sequence: TGTGCCAGCACCACAAGGTTCGGTCAGCCCCAGCATTTT.

The chain joins TRBV20-1 to TRBJ1-3; D gene ambiguous. The germline gives CDR1 DFQATT, CDR2 SNEGSKA (reference sequence). Trimming left V 3 bases short and J 4 bases short, with 4 bases between. The length of the CDR3 is 11 residues. CDR3 in amino acids: CSASQGNTIYF. In DNA, the CDR3 is TGCAGTGCTAGCCAGGGAAACACCATATATTTT.

The rearrangement joins TRBV6-5 to TRBJ1-4, with D unclear. CDR1 is MNHEY, CDR2 SVGAGI, per germline. The CDR3 totals 13 residues. Trimming took off 8 bases at V and 8 bases at J, with 15 bases between the two ends. This CDR3 is CASGYVAGEKLFF. In DNA form, the CDR3 reads TGTGCCAGCGGCTATGTGGCGGGAGAAAAACTGTTTTTT.

The rearrangement joins TRBV25-1 to TRBJ2-5; 7 positions match TRBD1. This CDR3 contains 13 residues. Trimming at V came to 4 bases and at J to 4 bases, leaving 3 bases not matched to a gene. The germline gives CDR1 MGHDK, CDR2 SYGVNS. The DNA of the CDR3 is TGTGCCAGCAGTGTCCGACAGGGAGAGACCCAGTACTTC. The encoded protein is CASSVRQGETQYF.

The chain couples TRBV7-9 to TRBJ2-7; D may be TRBD2 (6 bases). The germline V and J ends were trimmed by 3 bases and 3 bases, with 9 bases remaining between them. The CDR3 has 13 residues. Germline values: CDR1 SEHNR, CDR2 FQNEAQ (reference sequence). CDR3 nucleotides: TGTGCCAGCAGCTTCGCGGGGTTCTACGAGCAGTACTTC. It codes for CASSFAGFYEQYF.

The chain joins TRBV4-3 to TRBJ2-1; D perhaps matches TRBD1 (7 bases). Germline CDR1 is LGHNA and CDR2 is YSLEER. The V and J ends lost 0 bases and 3 bases respectively, with 12 bases between them. The CDR3 is 16 residues long. This chain's CDR3 is CASSQDWRDSYNEQFF. The CDR3 DNA follows: TGCGCCAGCAGCCAAGATTGGAGGGACAGCTACAATGAGCAGTTCTTC.

The chain carries TRBV4-1 and TRBJ2-3, with 11 nucleotides matching TRBD2. The J segment lost 5 bases and the V segment lost 7 bases, leaving 11 bases of the junction unmatched. From germline, CDR1 is MGHRA and CDR2 YSYEKL. CDR3 length: 16 amino acids. Here the CDR3 DNA reads TGCGCCAGCAAGAGGTCTAGCGGGGGGTTGAGAGATACGCAGTATTTT. Protein sequence: CASKRSSGGLRDTQYF.

The V gene is TRBV7-3, the J gene TRBJ2-7; D uncertain. V was cut by 5 bases and J by 0 bases, with 14 bases left in between. The CDR3 totals 15 residues. Germline CDR1 and CDR2: SGHTA and FQGTGA. In DNA, the CDR3 is TGTGCCAGCAGCCTAGGACCGCCTAGCTCCTACGAGCAGTACTTC. Translated, it gives CASSLGPPSSYEQYF.